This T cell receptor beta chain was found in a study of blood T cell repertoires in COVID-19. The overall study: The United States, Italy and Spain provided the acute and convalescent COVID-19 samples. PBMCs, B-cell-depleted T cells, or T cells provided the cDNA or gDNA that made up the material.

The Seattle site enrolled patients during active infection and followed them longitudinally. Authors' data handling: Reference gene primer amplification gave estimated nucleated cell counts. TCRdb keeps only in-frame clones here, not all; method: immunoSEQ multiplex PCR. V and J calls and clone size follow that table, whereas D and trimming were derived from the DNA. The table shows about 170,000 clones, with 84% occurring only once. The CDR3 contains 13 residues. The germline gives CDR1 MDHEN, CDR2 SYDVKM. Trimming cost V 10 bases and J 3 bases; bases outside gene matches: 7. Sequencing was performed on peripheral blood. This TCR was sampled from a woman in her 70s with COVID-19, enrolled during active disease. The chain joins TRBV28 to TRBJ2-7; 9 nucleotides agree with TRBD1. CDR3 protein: CATIGTGNYEQYV. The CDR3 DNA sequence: TGTGCCACCATCGGGACAGGGAACTACGAGCAGTACGTC.